The next 19 T cell receptor beta chains were all read from a single sample in a study of T cell responses to AZD1222 COVID-19 vaccine. Produced via immunoSEQ multiplex PCR; TCRdb's table is partial and in-frame only. The table lists over 100,000 clones, 85% to 90% of them singletons. Sample: peripheral blood, taken on day 0 of AZD1222 vaccination. These receptor sequences come from an adult in good health.

V usage is TRBV29-1 and J usage is TRBJ2-2; 10 bases agree with TRBD2. The CDR3 covers 16 residues. The ends lost 7 bases at V and 7 bases at J; junction bases unmatched: 15. The germline gives CDR1 SQVTM, CDR2 ANQGSEA. The CDR3 reads CSAGVMVAGGRGELFF. The CDR3, as DNA: TGCAGCGCGGGGGTGATGGTAGCGGGAGGCCGCGGGGAGCTGTTTTTT.

The chain couples TRBV28 to TRBJ2-7, with TRBD1 as a possible D gene (5 bases). Trimming removed 4 bases at V and 3 bases at J, with 16 bases between. The CDR3 extends over 15 amino acids. Germline-derived CDR1 and CDR2 are MDHEN and SYDVKM. CDR3 coding DNA: TGTGCCAGCAGTTCCCGGACACACCTAATCTACGAGCAGTACTTC. Translation gives CASSSRTHLIYEQYF.

The gene calls are TRBV11-2 and TRBJ1-2; D unclear. The CDR3 consists of 15 residues. The V end was cut by 0 bases, the J end by 0 bases, with 8 bases between. Germline-derived CDR1 and CDR2 are SGHAT and FQNNGV. CDR3 sequence reads: CASSLEGGANYGYTF. The DNA of the CDR3 is TGTGCCAGCAGCTTAGAGGGTGGGGCTAACTATGGCTACACCTTC. Based on the CDR3 plus reference TRBV11-2 and TRBJ1-2, the full variable domain is EAGVAQSPRYKIIEKRQSVAFWCNPISGHATLYWYQQILGQGPKLLIQFQNNGVVDDSQLPKDRFSAERLKGVDSTLKIQPAKLEDSAVYLCASSLEGGANYGYTFGSGTRLTVV.

This sequence joins TRBV20-1 and TRBJ2-7; D remains ambiguous. V dropped 5 bases and J dropped 2 bases, with 7 bases sitting between them. Germline loops: CDR1 DFQATT, CDR2 SNEGSKA (reference sequence). CDR3 length equals 11 residues. The CDR3 protein is CSAQVTYEQYF. The CDR3 DNA reads TGCAGTGCTCAAGTGACCTACGAGCAGTACTTC.

This chain joins TRBV4-1 and TRBJ2-7, with D perhaps being TRBD1 or TRBD2 (6 bases each). Trimming took off 4 bases at V and 5 bases at J, with 15 bases between the two ends. CDR1 and CDR2 from the germline V gene are MGHRA and YSYEKL. This CDR3 is 14 amino acids long. CDR3 amino acids: CASSPEGGIDEQYF. The CDR3 DNA reads TGCGCCAGCAGCCCTGAGGGGGGAATCGACGAGCAGTACTTC.

This clone was detected once. The chain has TRBV2 and TRBJ1-1, with D possibly matching TRBD1 (6 bases). Between the trimmed V and J ends, which lost 0 bases and 11 bases, there was a span of 22 bases. CDR1 is SNHLY, CDR2 FYNNEI, per germline. The CDR3 loop spans 16 amino acids. CDR3 DNA sequence: TGTGCCAGCAGTGAAGCGCTTCCCAGGGGCGGGGTGAGGGCTTTCTTT. It is translated as CASSEALPRGGVRAFF.

V gene TRBV6-5 combines with J gene TRBJ1-1; 9 bases line up with TRBD1. The CDR3 is 14 residues long. Germline V gene lookup returns CDR1 MNHEY and CDR2 SVGAGI. The V segment lost 6 bases and the J segment 1 base; nucleotides outside the gene matches: 3. The CDR3: CASRDRGGNTEAFF. The CDR3 DNA reads TGTGCCAGCAGGGACAGGGGTGGGAACACTGAAGCTTTCTTT.

The chain carries TRBV5-1 and TRBJ2-1, with 13 bases identical to TRBD2. Trimming took 0 bases from V and 4 from J; bases not matched to a gene: 4. Germline V lookup: CDR1 SGHRS, CDR2 YFSETQ. CDR3 size: 17 residues. This chain's CDR3 is CASSLGGLAGVYNEQFF. CDR3 bases: TGCGCCAGCAGCTTGGGTGGACTAGCGGGAGTGTACAATGAGCAGTTCTTC.

The V and J genes are TRBV13 and TRBJ2-4; D is unresolved. The CDR3 sequence is 14 residues long. Germline CDR1 PRHDT, CDR2 FYEKMQ (reference sequence). V was clipped by 3 bases and J by 4 bases, with 10 bases between them. The CDR3 DNA reads TGTGCCAGCAGCTTTGGTGGAATTAAAAACATTCAGTACTTC. As protein: CASSFGGIKNIQYF.

V gene TRBV28 combines with J gene TRBJ2-7; 7 bases are a match to TRBD2. V gave up 7 bases and J gave up 2 bases; unmatched junction bases: 5. CDR1 is MDHEN, CDR2 SYDVKM, per germline. This CDR3 has 13 amino acids. CDR3 residues: CASTRGGAYEQYF. The CDR3 nucleotides are TGTGCCAGCACCCGGGGAGGGGCCTACGAGCAGTACTTC.

The chain links TRBV19 to TRBJ1-1; 7 nucleotides agree with TRBD1. Looked up from germline, CDR1 is LNHDA and CDR2 is SQIVND (reference sequence). V lost 2 bases to trimming and J lost 5 bases; unmatched junction nucleotides: 5. CDR3 length equals 14 residues. The CDR3 region is CASSIQGGRTEAFF. As DNA, the CDR3 is TGTGCCAGTAGTATACAGGGGGGACGAACTGAAGCTTTCTTT.

The chain joins TRBV3-1 (or the pseudogene TRBV3-2) to TRBJ1-2, with TRBD1 matching 12 bases. Germline CDR1 and CDR2: LGHDT and YNNKEL (reference sequence). The CDR3 consists of 17 residues. The ends lost 1 base at V and 3 bases at J; junction bases unmatched: 6. The CDR3 bases are TGTGCCAGCAGCCAAGTTCGGGACAGGGGGCTTGACTATGGCTACACCTTC. Its translation is CASSQVRDRGLDYGYTF.

This chain links TRBV2 with TRBJ2-7; TRBD1 or TRBD2 may be the D gene (5 bases each). The germline gives CDR1 SNHLY, CDR2 FYNNEI. CDR3 size: 12 residues. V shed 6 bases and J shed 0 bases, with 6 bases lying between them. CDR3 nucleotide sequence: TGTGCCAGCAGGAGGGGCTCCTACGAGCAGTACTTC. Its protein product is CASRRGSYEQYF.

The chain uses TRBV28 and TRBJ1-4; 8 bases agree with TRBD1. Germline values: CDR1 MDHEN, CDR2 SYDVKM. The trim removed 6 bases at V and 0 bases at J, leaving 6 bases unmatched. This CDR3 spans 16 amino acids. The CDR3 reads CASSERTGPTNEKLFF. CDR3 DNA sequence: TGTGCCAGCAGCGAGCGGACAGGGCCAACTAATGAAAAACTGTTTTTT.

This clone was counted between two and nine times. The V and J genes are TRBV2 and TRBJ2-1; D is ambiguous. The CDR3 runs 13 residues. The germline gives CDR1 SNHLY, CDR2 FYNNEI. The ends were cut back, 3 bases at V and 4 bases at J, with 7 bases in the middle. CDR3: CASSEHTYNEQFF. The CDR3 coding sequence is TGTGCCAGCAGTGAGCACACGTACAATGAGCAGTTCTTC.

This clone has more than one count but fewer than ten. J is TRBJ1-2 and V is TRBV12-3 or TRBV12-4, with D possibly matching TRBD1 (5 bases). Trimming shortened V by 3 bases and J by 8 bases, and 13 bases separated the two germline ends. The CDR3 loop spans 13 amino acids. The CDR3 DNA follows: TGTGCCAGCAGTTTGTGGCAGGGCGACGGCTACACCTTC. This encodes CASSLWQGDGYTF.

The V and J genes are TRBV15 and TRBJ1-1; the D is unclear. The CDR3 is made up of 13 amino acids. CDR1 and CDR2 from the germline V gene are LNHNV and YYDKDF (reference sequence). V lost 0 bases to trimming and J lost 5 bases, with 7 bases between them. CDR3 region: CATSRDAYTEAFF. CDR3 DNA sequence: TGTGCCACCAGCAGAGATGCTTATACTGAAGCTTTCTTT.

The rearrangement joins TRBV12-3 or TRBV12-4 to TRBJ1-2, with TRBD1 matching 9 bases. The CDR3 totals 13 residues. The junction had 13 bases not matched to a gene; V was cut back by 10 bases and J by 10 bases. The CDR3 nucleotides are TGTGCCATCAACACGGGGACAGGGAATTTCTACACCTTC. It encodes CAINTGTGNFYTF.

This clone was picked up one time. This chain joins TRBV5-1 and TRBJ1-1; D not certain. V lost 0 bases and J lost 6, with 12 bases in between. The CDR3 loop spans 14 amino acids. From germline, CDR1 is SGHRS and CDR2 YFSETQ. The CDR3 DNA follows: TGCGCCAGCAGCTTGGCCTTTGGCATCTCTGAAGCTTTCTTT. Protein sequence: CASSLAFGISEAFF.